The 15 T cell receptor beta chains given below trace back to one sample, sequenced in a study of blood T cells in healthy people across ages. The second PCR ran roughly 6 to 11 cycles with a sample-barcoded 5' primer and J-beta primers. TCRdb passed the 5' RACE reads through MiXCR, listing each CDR3 protein once. The sample has approximately 1.5 million distinct CDR3 sequences, approximately 32% seen once. The sequenced sample consisted of blood. The source of these receptors is a woman in her thirties in good health.

A few counts support this clonotype. The chain recombines TRBV7-6 with TRBJ2-7; a possible D gene is TRBD2 (5 bases). The V end was cut by 3 bases, the J end by 0 bases, with 21 bases between. The germline V gene has CDR1 SGHVS and CDR2 FNYEAQ. The CDR3 is 18 residues long. The CDR3 coding sequence is TGTGCCAGCAGCTTCGAGGACTCAGAGATTCTGAGCTCCTACGAGCAGTACTTC. Translating gives CASSFEDSEILSSYEQYF.

A word on this clonotype: A junction boundary mismatches the germline segment, possibly from a read error. The chain is built from TRBV2 and TRBJ2-5; 8 bases are shared with TRBD1. Looked up from germline, CDR1 is SNHLY and CDR2 is FYNNEI. There are 15 residues in the CDR3. The CDR3 region is CASSTPRGPEETKYF. The CDR3 DNA is TGTGCCAGCAGTACACCCAGGGGGCCCGAAGAGACCAAGTACTTC.

This clonotype was detected many times. This chain joins TRBV20-1 and TRBJ2-1; possibly TRBD1 or TRBD2 for D (5 bases each). V lost 1 base and J lost 10, with 5 bases in between. Germline V CDR1 and CDR2: DFQATT, SNEGSKA (reference sequence). The CDR3 is made up of 10 amino acids. The CDR3 spells CSARGGEQFF. Here the CDR3 DNA reads TGCAGTGCTAGAGGGGGGGAGCAGTTCTTC.

The chain employs TRBV27 and TRBJ2-1, with 7 nucleotides matching TRBD1. The J call is in doubt because the DNA end fits TRBJ2-7 better. The CDR3 runs to 15 residues. Per the germline V gene, CDR1 is MNHEY and CDR2 is SMNVEV (reference sequence). The CDR3 DNA reads as TGTGCCAGCAGTTTACGCGAGGGGGCGGCCTACGAGCAGTACTTC. This codes for CASSLREGAAYEQYF.

The chain has TRBV12-3 or TRBV12-4 and TRBJ2-3; maybe TRBD2 (6 bases). This CDR3 comprises 13 residues. The V and J ends lost 6 bases and 2 bases respectively, with 9 bases between them. The CDR3 bases are TGTGCCAGCAGGCGGGACTTCACAGATACGCAGTATTTT. This encodes CASRRDFTDTQYF.

This clonotype showed up just a few times. The V gene is TRBV7-2, the J gene TRBJ1-5; 7 positions agree with TRBD1. J was trimmed by 4 bases and V by 1 base; bases with no gene match: 4. The CDR3 spans 15 residues. Germline CDR1 is SGHTA and CDR2 is FQGNSA. The CDR3 nucleotides are TGTGCCAGCAGCTTAGAACCCAGGGGGAATCAGCCCCAGCATTTT. Translation: CASSLEPRGNQPQHF.

On this clonotype: This may stem from a read error, because a much larger clone lies one nucleotide away. The chain is built from TRBV4-1 and TRBJ2-7; 8 bases are shared with TRBD1. The CDR3 runs 14 residues. Germline CDR1 MGHRA, CDR2 YSYEKL. The CDR3 region is CANSTTGGTYEQYF. In DNA form, the CDR3 reads TGCGCCAACAGCACCACAGGGGGAACCTACGAGCAGTACTTC.

Note on this clonotype: A junction end diverges from the germline sequence, so it may reflect a read error. This chain joins TRBV27 and TRBJ1-2, with a possible D match to TRBD1 (6 bases). CDR1 MNHEY and CDR2 SMNVEV come from the germline V gene (reference sequence). The CDR3 runs 16 residues. CDR3 nucleotide sequence: TGTGCCAGCAGTTTACGCTCCGGACAGCTTTACTATGGCCACACCTTC. Translated, it gives CASSLRSGQLYYGHTF.

As for this clonotype: Given a much more abundant clone one base away, this may be a read error. The chain carries TRBV5-1 and TRBJ2-1, with TRBD2 matching 11 bases. Per germline, CDR1 SGHRS and CDR2 YFSETQ. CDR3 length: 16 residues. With 4 bases clipped from V and 3 bases from J, the junction kept 6 bases outside the gene matches. The CDR3 DNA reads as TGCGCCAGCAGCCATTCCGGGACTAGCGGCTACAATGAGCAGTTCTTC. It encodes CASSHSGTSGYNEQFF.

This clonotype was recorded once. V is TRBV27 and J is TRBJ1-1, with D possibly TRBD1 on 5 matching bases. CDR1 MNHEY and CDR2 SMNVEV come from the germline V gene (reference sequence). V was trimmed by 6 bases and J by 4 bases, leaving 18 bases between them. The length of the CDR3 is 15 residues. The CDR3 DNA reads as TGTGCCAGCAGCCTCGGGACGGCCGGGGTCACTGAAGCTTTCTTT. This gives the protein CASSLGTAGVTEAFF.

V usage is TRBV18 and J usage is TRBJ2-7, with 8 bases matching TRBD2. J was trimmed by 0 bases and V by 0 bases; bases with no gene match: 7. Germline values: CDR1 KGHSH, CDR2 LQKENI. The CDR3 totals 17 residues. In DNA, the CDR3 is TGTGCCAGCTCACCACCGGGTAGCGGGGCTAGCTCCTACGAGCAGTACTTC. It translates to CASSPPGSGASSYEQYF.

V and J are TRBV24-1 and TRBJ2-5; D ambiguous. Per the germline V gene, CDR1 is KGHDR and CDR2 is SFDVKD. Trimming stripped 7 bases from V and 1 base from J, with 18 bases between. The CDR3 is 16 amino acids. CDR3 in amino acids: CATSPVGLGGQETQYF. CDR3 coding DNA: TGTGCCACCAGCCCCGTGGGGTTAGGCGGCCAAGAGACCCAGTACTTC.

The chain carries TRBV4-1 and TRBJ2-7; D is undetermined. The CDR3 extends over 13 amino acids. Trimming took 4 bases from V and 4 from J, leaving 11 bases between them. Germline values: CDR1 MGHRA, CDR2 YSYEKL. CDR3 sequence (DNA): TGCGCCAGCAGCCCAAACACATTATACGAGCAGTACTTC. Protein: CASSPNTLYEQYF.

This clonotype was detected a few times. V usage is TRBV29-1 and J usage is TRBJ1-1; D is uncertain. Germline CDR1 and CDR2: SQVTM and ANQGSEA. The CDR3 contains 13 residues. V was clipped by 4 bases and J by 5 bases, with 14 bases between them. CDR3 in amino acids: CSVVPAGRTEAFF. CDR3 DNA sequence: TGCAGCGTTGTTCCGGCCGGAAGGACTGAAGCTTTCTTT.

V is TRBV28 and J is TRBJ2-7; 7 positions match TRBD2. V shed 10 bases, J shed 10 bases, and the junction held 28 bases outside the gene matches. The CDR3 spans 17 residues. Germline loops: CDR1 MDHEN, CDR2 SYDVKM. In nucleotides, the CDR3 is TGTGCCACCGCCGCGGGTACTGCGGGGAACCCAGCGGGGATCCAGTACTTC. It encodes CATAAGTAGNPAGIQYF.